This T cell receptor beta chain is drawn from a study of vaccination effects on CD4 cells after COVID-19. Generated by immunoSEQ multiplex PCR, the TCRdb table keeps only in-frame clones and is missing some. The sample includes more than 25,000 clones, roughly 63% seen only once; the top ten take around 30%. A word on this clone: Its antigen is not known.

ViraFEST expansion of antigen-specific CD4+ T cells with viral peptide pools preceded sequencing. CD4+ T cells were isolated after less than 13 days of culture. The TCR comes from a human donor who received a COVID-19 vaccine. The sequencing here drew on CD4+ T cells from PBMCs cultured with HCoV-229E spike peptides, taken before COVID-19 vaccination.

The CDR3 nucleotides are TGTGCCAGCAGTTTCTCCGGGACTAGGTGGTTGAGCTCCTACAATGAGCAGTTCTTC. Amino acids: CASSFSGTRWLSSYNEQFF. The J gene is TRBJ2-1, the V gene TRBV6-2 or TRBV6-3, with TRBD2 matching 8 bases. Trimming cost V 4 bases and J 0 bases; bases outside gene matches: 14. CDR3 length equals 19 residues. The germline gives CDR1 MNHEY, CDR2 SVGEGT.